The clone carrying this TCR beta chain was detected only a few times. Template material for TCR beta VDJ and CDR3 profiling consisted of genomic DNA. TCRdb ran MiXCR on the reads and lists one entry per CDR3 protein. The profile shows about 40,000 distinct CDR3 sequences, approximately 63% of them singletons. These data belong to a study of CD8+CD57+ T cells in acquired aplastic anemia. Study information: Sorted CD4+ and CD8+ cells yielded roughly 3.2 ug of DNA on average.

Only patients with CD8+CD57+ cell expansion on flow cytometry were chosen for sequencing. The sequence came from a human donor with aplastic anemia. Sequenced material: sorted CD4+, CD8+, or CD8+CD57+ T cells (not recorded which) from PBMCs.

The CDR3 sequence: CATSRDGQSNQPQHF. CDR3 sequence (DNA): TGTGCCACCAGCAGAGACGGACAAAGCAATCAGCCCCAGCATTTT. The chain uses TRBV15 and TRBJ1-5, with a weak D call TRBD1 (5 bases). Germline CDR1 reads LNHNV; CDR2 reads YYDKDF (reference sequence). This CDR3 spans 15 amino acids. The V end lost 0 bases, the J end lost 1 base, and 7 bases lay between the germline ends.